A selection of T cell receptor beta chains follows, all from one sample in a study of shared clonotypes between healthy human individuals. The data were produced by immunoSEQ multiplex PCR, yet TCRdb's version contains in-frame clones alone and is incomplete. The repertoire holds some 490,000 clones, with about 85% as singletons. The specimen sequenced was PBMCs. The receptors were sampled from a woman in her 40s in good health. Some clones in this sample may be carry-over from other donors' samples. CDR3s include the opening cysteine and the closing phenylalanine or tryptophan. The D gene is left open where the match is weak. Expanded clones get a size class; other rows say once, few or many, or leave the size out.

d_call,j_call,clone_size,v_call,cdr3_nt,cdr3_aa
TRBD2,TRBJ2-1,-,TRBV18,TGTGCCAGCTCCCCGAGTAGCGGGAGCTATGAGCAGTTCTTC,CASSPSSGSYEQFF
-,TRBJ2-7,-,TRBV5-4,TGTGCCAGCAGCTCTAAAGCAGTTCCCCACTACGAGCAGTACTTC,CASSSKAVPHYEQYF
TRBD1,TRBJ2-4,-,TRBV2,TGTGCCAGCAGTCCCTTCCGACAGGGGGCTTTGGACATTCAGTACTTC,CASSPFRQGALDIQYF
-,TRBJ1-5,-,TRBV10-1,TGCGCCAGCAGTGAGACAGGGTTTCAGCCCCAGCATTTT,CASSETGFQPQHF
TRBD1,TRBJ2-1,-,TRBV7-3,TGTGCCAGCAGCGCACCTCGCAGGGGGCAAAGCTCCTACAATGAGCAGTTCTTC,CASSAPRRGQSSYNEQFF
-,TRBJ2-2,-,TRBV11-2,TGTGCCAGCAACGAACTGACTGGGGTCACCGGGGAGCTGTTTTTT,CASNELTGVTGELFF
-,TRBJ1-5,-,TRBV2,TGTGCCAGCAGTTCCCGCAGGGCAAGCAATCAGCCCCAGCATTTT,CASSSRRASNQPQHF
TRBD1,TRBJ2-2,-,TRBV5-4,TGTGCCAGCAGCTCGGTGACAGGGAAGAGAACCGGGGAGCTGTTTTTT,CASSSVTGKRTGELFF
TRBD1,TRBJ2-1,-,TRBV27,TGTGCCAGCAGACATCCGGGACAGGCCTACAATGAGCAGTTCTTC,CASRHPGQAYNEQFF
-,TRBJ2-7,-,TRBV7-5,TGTGCCAGAACCGTATCTCTGAGATGCATACTCGAGCAGTACTTC,CARTVSLRCILEQYF
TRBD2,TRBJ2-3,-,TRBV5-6,TGTGCCAGCAGCCTAGGGACTAGCGGGAGGACAGATACGCAGTATTTT,CASSLGTSGRTDTQYF
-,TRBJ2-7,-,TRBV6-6,-,CASSTSGQGDSYEQYF
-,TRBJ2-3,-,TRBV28,TGTGCCAGCAGTTTGGTTACCCGGCCAGATACGCAGTATTTT,CASSLVTRPDTQYF
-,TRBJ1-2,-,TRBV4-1,TGCGCCAGCAGCCAAGATGGGCGGGTGAACAGGCACTATGGCTACACCTTC,CASSQDGRVNRHYGYTF
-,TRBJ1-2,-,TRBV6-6,TGTGCCAGCAGTTACTCGAGTGGGGACAACTACACCTTC,CASSYSSGDNYTF
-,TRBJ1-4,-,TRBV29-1,TGCAGCGTGGGGGTTAGTGGGGCAACTAATGAAAAACTGTTTTTT,CSVGVSGATNEKLFF
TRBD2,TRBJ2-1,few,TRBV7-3,TGTGCCAGCAGCCCGGGGACTAGCGGACACTACAATGAGCAGTTCTTC,CASSPGTSGHYNEQFF
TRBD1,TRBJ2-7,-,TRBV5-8,TGTGCCAGCAGCTCGACAGGGTGGTACGAGCAGTACTTC,CASSSTGWYEQYF
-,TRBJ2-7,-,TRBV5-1,TGCGCCAGCAACAAGGTGGGGGGGCGCCAGTCCTACGAGCAGTACTTC,CASNKVGGRQSYEQYF
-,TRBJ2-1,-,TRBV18,TGTGCCAGCTCACCAGGTAGGCGGCACTCCTACAATGAGCAGTTCTTC,CASSPGRRHSYNEQFF
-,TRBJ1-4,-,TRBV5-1,TGCGCCAGCAGCTTGGTTACAGGGCTGAATGAAAAACTGTTTTTT,CASSLVTGLNEKLFF
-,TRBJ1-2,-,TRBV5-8,TGTGCCAGCAGCTTCCGAGATGGCTACACCTTC,CASSFRDGYTF
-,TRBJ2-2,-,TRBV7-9,TGTGCCAGCTCCCCCTCTAGCCCCGGGGAGCTGTTTTTT,CASSPSSPGELFF
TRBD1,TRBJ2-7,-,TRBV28,TGTGCCAGCAGTTATGAGGGGGCTTCTGGGTACGAGCAGTACTTC,CASSYEGASGYEQYF
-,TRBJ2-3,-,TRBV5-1,TGCGCCAGCAGCCGAAACTCAGGGGAAGATACGCAGTATTTT,CASSRNSGEDTQYF
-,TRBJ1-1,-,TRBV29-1,TGCAGCGCTGGACTGCAAAACACTGAAGCTTTCTTT,CSAGLQNTEAFF
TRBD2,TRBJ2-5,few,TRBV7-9,TGTGCCAGCAGCTTCCAAGCGGGAGGGCGGCAAGAGACCCAGTACTTC,CASSFQAGGRQETQYF
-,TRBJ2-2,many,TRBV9,TGTGCCAGCAGCGTAGAGGGGACCGCGGGGGAGCTGTTTTTT,CASSVEGTAGELFF
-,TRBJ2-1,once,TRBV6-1,TGTGCCAGCAGTAAAGCGGGTGGGACTTACTACAATGAGCAGTTCTTC,CASSKAGGTYYNEQFF
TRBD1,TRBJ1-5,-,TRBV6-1,TGTGCCACTACCGGACAGGGCAGCAATCAGCCCCAGCATTTT,CATTGQGSNQPQHF
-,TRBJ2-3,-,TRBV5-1,TGCGCCAGCAGCTTGGACCGACCCCCCACAGATACGCAGTATTTT,CASSLDRPPTDTQYF